What follows are 26 T cell receptor beta chains derived from one specimen sequenced in a study of CD8+CD57+ T cells in acquired aplastic anemia. TCR beta VDJ and CDR3 profiles were obtained from a genomic DNA template. Via MiXCR, TCRdb re-called the reads, giving one row per CDR3 protein. This sample carries about 110,000 distinct CDR3 sequences, roughly 51% of them seen once, and the ten largest clones take approximately 32%. Source material: sorted CD4+, CD8+, or CD8+CD57+ T cells (not recorded which) from PBMCs. All receptors derive from a human donor in good health, serving as a control.

This clonotype has ten or more counts. The rearrangement uses TRBV4-1 and TRBJ2-3; no definite D call. The V end lost 0 bases, the J end lost 4 bases, and 5 bases lay between the germline ends. The CDR3 loop spans 13 amino acids. The germline gives CDR1 MGHRA, CDR2 YSYEKL. CDR3 bases: TGCGCCAGCAGCCAAGATCCCCCAGATACGCAGTATTTT. Translation: CASSQDPPDTQYF.

This clonotype was detected ten times or more. The chain links TRBV20-1 to TRBJ2-2; TRBD2 matches at 9 bases. The CDR3 is 14 amino acids. V was pared by 5 bases and J by 6 bases, with 7 bases of the junction left unmatched. The germline V gene has CDR1 DFQATT and CDR2 SNEGSKA (reference sequence). This CDR3 reads CSADGLAFPGELFF. The CDR3 bases are TGCAGTGCTGATGGACTAGCGTTCCCCGGGGAGCTGTTTTTT.

The V gene is TRBV19, the J gene TRBJ1-4; D is ambiguous. Trimming took 9 bases from V and 7 from J, leaving 18 bases between them. The CDR3 is 14 amino acids. The germline V gene has CDR1 LNHDA and CDR2 SQIVND (reference sequence). The CDR3 sequence: CASGQVDRGEKLFF. The CDR3 nucleotides read TGTGCCAGCGGGCAGGTTGATCGAGGTGAAAAACTGTTTTTT.

This clonotype was observed many times. This sequence joins TRBV10-2 and TRBJ2-5; 10 bases line up with TRBD2. CDR3 length: 17 residues. V gave up 6 bases and J gave up 3 bases; unmatched junction bases: 13. The germline gives CDR1 WSHSY, CDR2 SAAADI. The CDR3 loop is CASREKGLADNKETQYF. The CDR3, as DNA: TGCGCCAGCAGGGAAAAAGGACTAGCGGACAACAAAGAGACCCAGTACTTC.

This clonotype has just a few counts. An end of the junction differs from the germline gene, which may be a read error. This chain joins TRBV5-1 and TRBJ1-3, with D perhaps matching TRBD1 (6 bases). Looked up from germline, CDR1 is SGHRS and CDR2 is YFSETQ. The length of the CDR3 is 16 residues. CDR3 residues: CATSQTGTTVGNTIYF. The CDR3, as DNA: TGCGCCACCAGCCAAACCGGGACAACTGTTGGAAACACCATATATTTT.

This clonotype was recorded many times. The chain recombines TRBV7-9 with TRBJ2-2; D call uncertain. Germline V CDR1 and CDR2: SEHNR, FQNEAQ (reference sequence). There are 13 residues in the CDR3. Trimming took off 5 bases at V and 5 bases at J, with 9 bases between the two ends. CDR3 residues: CASSHGRTGELFF. CDR3 nucleotides: TGTGCCAGCAGCCATGGACGGACCGGGGAGCTGTTTTTT.

This clonotype was observed many times. V and J are TRBV7-2 and TRBJ1-5; TRBD1 matches at 8 bases. The V gene end was trimmed by 1 base and the J gene end by 5 bases; junction bases not matched to a gene: 4. The CDR3 is made up of 15 amino acids. Per germline, CDR1 SGHTA and CDR2 FQGNSA. DNA for the CDR3: TGTGCCAGCAGCTTAGTTCAGGGGGCCCATCAGCCCCAGCATTTT. Protein sequence: CASSLVQGAHQPQHF.

This clonotype was observed at least ten times. The chain employs TRBV19 and TRBJ1-1; 7 nucleotides agree with TRBD1. The CDR3 has 13 amino acids. J was trimmed by 3 bases and V by 4 bases; bases with no gene match: 2. CDR1 is LNHDA, CDR2 SQIVND, per germline (reference sequence). CDR3 region: CASSTGGDTEAFF. The CDR3 DNA reads TGTGCCAGTAGTACAGGGGGGGACACTGAAGCTTTCTTT. Looking up the rest from reference TRBV19 and TRBJ1-1 gives the full variable domain: DGGITQSPKYLFRKEGQNVTLSCEQNLNHDAMYWYRQDPGQGLRLIYYSQIVNDFQKGDIAEGYSVSREKKESFPLTVTSAQKNPTAFYLCASSTGGDTEAFFGQGTRLTVV.

This clonotype was seen just once. At one of its ends the junction is not consistent with the germline gene, which may arise from a read error. The rearrangement joins TRBV10-2 to TRBJ2-7; a possible D gene is TRBD1 (6 bases). CDR1 and CDR2 from the germline V gene are WSHSY and SAAADI. There are 13 residues in the CDR3. In DNA, the CDR3 is TGCGCCAGCAGTGAACAGGGCTACAATGAGCAGTCCTTC. Translating gives CASSEQGYNEQSF.

Ten or more counts support this clonotype. The chain couples TRBV19 to TRBJ1-4; D is possibly TRBD1 (6 bases). This CDR3 has 16 amino acids. V lost 5 bases and J 2 bases, leaving 15 bases between the germline ends. The germline V gene encodes CDR1 LNHDA and CDR2 SQIVND (reference sequence). The CDR3 loop reads CASSQGGLPTNEKLFF. Written as DNA, the CDR3 is TGTGCCAGTAGTCAAGGGGGGCTACCCACTAATGAAAAACTGTTTTTT.

This rearrangement joins TRBV11-2 to TRBJ2-1; D is undetermined. This CDR3 region has 15 residues. V was shortened by 1 base and J by 8 bases, with 15 bases between the two germline ends. Per germline, CDR1 SGHAT and CDR2 FQNNGV. CDR3 sequence reads: CASSLVVDIRDEQFF. DNA for the CDR3: TGTGCCAGCAGCTTAGTGGTTGATATCCGGGATGAGCAGTTCTTC.

At least ten counts were recorded for this clonotype. The chain combines TRBV2 with TRBJ1-5; no definite D call. The CDR3 consists of 14 residues. Germline V gives CDR1 SNHLY, CDR2 FYNNEI. Trimming pared 4 bases from V and 0 bases from J, leaving 7 bases between. CDR3 sequence reads: CASSGPDSNQPQHF. CDR3 DNA sequence: TGTGCCAGCAGTGGGCCTGATAGCAATCAGCCCCAGCATTTT.

This chain uses TRBV25-1 with TRBJ2-3; D remains ambiguous. The CDR3 is 15 residues long. V was trimmed by 4 bases and J by 1 base, leaving 12 bases between them. Germline CDR1 reads MGHDK; CDR2 reads SYGVNS. The CDR3 loop reads CASSARDGGTDTQYF. The CDR3, as DNA: TGTGCCAGCAGTGCTAGAGATGGAGGCACAGATACGCAGTATTTT. Supplemented by reference TRBV25-1 and TRBJ2-3, the full variable domain reads EADIYQTPRYLVIGTGKKITLECSQTMGHDKMYWYQQDPGMELHLIHYSYGVNSTEKGDLSSESTVSRIRTEHFPLTLESARPSHTSQYLCASSARDGGTDTQYFGPGTRLTVL.

This clonotype has a handful of counts. The chain carries TRBV20-1 and TRBJ1-2; 9 nucleotides align to TRBD1. V dropped 3 bases and J dropped 5; count of bases not matched to a gene: 4. The CDR3 spans 13 residues. The germline gives CDR1 DFQATT, CDR2 SNEGSKA (reference sequence). CDR3 sequence: CSASLQGAYGYTF. CDR3 bases: TGCAGTGCTAGTCTACAGGGGGCTTATGGCTACACCTTC.

This clonotype was seen repeatedly, ten times or more. This chain links TRBV19 with TRBJ1-5, with D unresolved. This CDR3 is built from 15 residues. Germline CDR1 is LNHDA and CDR2 is SQIVND (reference sequence). The V and J ends lost 3 bases and 3 bases respectively, with 12 bases between them. CDR3 amino acids: CASSILYGYNQPQHF. In DNA form, the CDR3 reads TGTGCCAGTAGTATTTTATACGGTTACAATCAGCCCCAGCATTTT.

The rearrangement links TRBV7-6 to TRBJ2-2, with D perhaps TRBD2 (5 bases). This CDR3 spans 16 amino acids. Trimming removed 7 bases from V and 3 bases from J, with 18 bases in between. The germline V gene encodes CDR1 SGHVS and CDR2 FNYEAQ. In DNA form, the CDR3 reads TGTGCCAGCACTTCTTTAGGACTGGAGGACACCGGGGAGCTGTTTTTT. Its protein product is CASTSLGLEDTGELFF.

This clonotype was observed once. A junction end diverges from the germline sequence, so it may reflect a read error. V and J are TRBV10-3 and TRBJ2-3; D remains unclear. The germline gives CDR1 ENHRY, CDR2 SYGVKD. The CDR3 is made up of 13 amino acids. CDR3 region: CAISEERPDTRYF. In DNA form, the CDR3 reads TGCGCCATCAGTGAAGAACGGCCAGATACGCGGTATTTT.

This sequence joins TRBV10-2 and TRBJ2-3; 10 nucleotides agree with TRBD2. Germline CDR1 is WSHSY and CDR2 is SAAADI. V lost 6 bases and J lost 4; bases outside the gene matches: 4. The CDR3 is 14 amino acids. The CDR3 here is CASRERGGPDTQYF. The CDR3 DNA reads TGCGCCAGCAGGGAGCGGGGGGGCCCAGATACGCAGTATTTT.

The chain has TRBV5-1 and TRBJ1-4, with 9 nucleotides matching TRBD1. J was trimmed by 7 bases and V by 2 bases; bases with no gene match: 6. Germline V gene data show CDR1 as SGHRS and CDR2 as YFSETQ. The CDR3 sequence is 15 residues long. CDR3 in amino acids: CASSLQGAISEKLFF. For the CDR3, the DNA is TGCGCCAGCAGCTTACAGGGGGCAATTAGTGAAAAACTGTTTTTT.

This chain links TRBV19 with TRBJ2-2; TRBD1 aligns across 9 bases. V was clipped by 7 bases and J by 5 bases; unmatched bases: 5. This CDR3 has 14 amino acids. Germline CDR1 LNHDA, CDR2 SQIVND (reference sequence). The CDR3 nucleotides are TGTGCCAGTAAAACAGGGGGCGGAACCGGGGAGCTGTTTTTT. It yields the protein CASKTGGGTGELFF.

The genes are TRBV2 and TRBJ1-6, with D tentatively TRBD1 (5 bases). Germline loops: CDR1 SNHLY, CDR2 FYNNEI. Trimming stripped 0 bases from V and 7 bases from J, with 10 bases between. The CDR3 sequence is 15 residues long. In DNA, the CDR3 is TGTGCCAGCAGTGAAGCTTCAGGGCACAATTCACCCCTCCACTTT. As protein: CASSEASGHNSPLHF. Based on the CDR3 plus reference TRBV2 and TRBJ1-6, the full variable domain is EPEVTQTPSHQVTQMGQEVILRCVPISNHLYFYWYRQILGQKVEFLVSFYNNEISEKSEIFDDQFSVERPDGSNFTLKIRSTKLEDSAMYFCASSEASGHNSPLHFGNGTRLTVT.

The CDR3, as DNA: TGCAGTGCTCCCCCTCGTCGCTCGGGAGAGACCCAGTACTTC. This gives the protein CSAPPRRSGETQYF. V gene TRBV20-1 combines with J gene TRBJ2-5; D gene unclear. V lost 5 bases, J lost 4 bases, and 17 bases lay in between. The V gene's germline CDR1 is DFQATT and CDR2 SNEGSKA (reference sequence). The CDR3 consists of 14 residues.

Comment on this clonotype: Because it lacks the conserved phenylalanine or tryptophan at the end, this CDR3 is likely a read error. The DNA is left out, because the CDR3 cannot be placed on it with certainty; the CDR3 is given as TCRdb lists it. The chain employs TRBV25-1 and TRBJ1-2; the table calls TRBD1, which could not be checked here. Per the germline V gene, CDR1 is MGHDK and CDR2 is SYGVNS. From its first to its last residue, the CDR3 has 15 amino acids. The CDR3 sequence: CASSERVTGGSGNTI.

In the case of this clonotype: At one end the junction does not follow the germline gene, possibly because of a read error. The chain couples TRBV7-8 to TRBJ2-5; 14 nucleotides align to TRBD2. The CDR3 has 17 residues. CDR1 SGHVS and CDR2 FQNEAQ come from the germline V gene. CDR3 sequence (DNA): TGTGCCAACAGCTTAGGGACTAGCGGGGGTGGTGGGGAGACCCAGTACTTC. Translation: CANSLGTSGGGGETQYF. Full variable domain (outside the CDR3, taken from reference TRBV7-8 and TRBJ2-5): GAGVSQSPRYKVAKRGQDVALRCDPISGHVSLFWYQQALGQGPEFLTYFQNEAQLDKSGLPSDRFFAERPEGSVSTLKIQRTQQEDSAVYLCANSLGTSGGGGETQYFGPGTRLLVL.

In its sample, this clonotype was seen once. The J gene is TRBJ2-1, the V gene TRBV29-1; D not certain. V lost 6 bases and J lost 0, with 9 bases in between. The V gene's germline CDR1 is SQVTM and CDR2 ANQGSEA. The CDR3 is 13 residues long. The CDR3 bases are TGCAGCGTCGACTTCCGCTCCTACAATGAGCAGTTCTTC. Translating it yields CSVDFRSYNEQFF.

V gene TRBV24-1 combines with J gene TRBJ2-7; 9 bases align to TRBD2. Germline V gives CDR1 KGHDR, CDR2 SFDVKD. The CDR3 has 16 amino acids. After removal of 4 bases from V and 4 bases from J, the junction contained 10 bases not matched to a gene. Here the CDR3 reads CATSDTGLAGPYEQYF. CDR3 nucleotide sequence: TGTGCCACCAGTGACACAGGGCTAGCGGGACCTTACGAGCAGTACTTC.